A selection of T cell receptor beta chains follows, all from one sample in a study of cytomegalovirus exposure and HLA in healthy donors. The method was immunoSEQ multiplex PCR; TCRdb's version includes in-frame clones alone and lacks a portion of them. The repertoire holds 200,000 to 250,000 clones, with around 80% as singletons. The sample comprised PBMCs. These receptors originate from a woman under 40 in good health and CMV-seropositive. Both conserved end residues are part of each CDR3. The D gene is left open where the match is weak. Where a row states a size, it is once, few, many or the class of an expanded clone; other rows omit it.

D gene	clone size	V gene	J gene	CDR3 DNA	CDR3 protein
TRBD1	.	TRBV5-1	TRBJ1-2	TGCGCCAGCAGCCCCGGACAGGGGGATTCAGACGGCTACACCTTC	CASSPGQGDSDGYTF
.	.	TRBV18	TRBJ1-2	TGTGCCAGCTCACCACGGCCAGGGGTTGAGAGTGGAGTTGGCTACACCTTC	CASSPRPGVESGVGYTF
.	.	TRBV2	TRBJ1-4	TGTGCCAGCAACAGGTTCGGTGAAAAACTGTTTTTT	CASNRFGEKLFF
TRBD2	.	TRBV9	TRBJ2-7	TGTGCCAGCAGCACCCAGCGGGAGGGCAACCTCTACGAGCAGTACTTC	CASSTQREGNLYEQYF
.	.	TRBV5-1	TRBJ1-1	TGCGCCAGCAGCTTGGGGGGGTATCAAGCTTTCTTT	CASSLGGYQAFF
.	.	TRBV11-2	TRBJ1-4	TGTGCCAGCAGCTTAGGGCAGGCGAATAATGAAAAACTGTTTTTT	CASSLGQANNEKLFF
.	.	TRBV5-1	TRBJ2-3	TGCGCCAGCTTTACGGGACCGCCCGGCACAGATACGCAGTATTTT	CASFTGPPGTDTQYF
.	.	TRBV2	TRBJ1-3	TGTGCCAGCAGTGAAGAGTTCTCTGGAAACACCATATATTTT	CASSEEFSGNTIYF
.	.	TRBV5-1	TRBJ1-1	TGCGCCAGCAGCTTGAAAGGGTTCACTGAAGCTTTCTTT	CASSLKGFTEAFF
.	.	TRBV6-5	TRBJ2-3	TGTGCCAGCAGTTATCGAGGGGCTAGCACAGATACGCAGTATTTT	CASSYRGASTDTQYF
.	.	TRBV11-2	TRBJ1-2	TGTGCCAGCAGCTTACAAGGGCAGGGGCCACGGGGCTACACCTTC	CASSLQGQGPRGYTF
.	.	TRBV29-1	TRBJ2-7	TGCAGCGGCGTTTACCCTCTCGAGCAGTACTTC	CSGVYPLEQYF
.	.	TRBV4-1	TRBJ2-2	TGCGCCAGCAGCCCAGGGGGGGCCAACACCGGGGAGCTGTTTTTT	CASSPGGANTGELFF
.	.	TRBV28	TRBJ1-1	TGTGCCAGCAGTTTAACGGTTTGGGAGGAAGCTTTCTTT	CASSLTVWEEAFF
.	.	TRBV29-1	TRBJ1-2	TGCAGCGCCGCCATTCAAGGAGGCTACACCTTC	CSAAIQGGYTF
TRBD1	.	TRBV2	TRBJ1-1	TGTGCCAGCAGTGAAGCGTCCCTCGGGACAGGGGGCCTCAATAGCATGAACACTGAAGCTTTCTTT	CASSEASLGTGGLNSMNTEAFF
.	.	TRBV29-1	TRBJ2-3	TGCAGCGTTGAAGCTAGGGTAATTGCAGATACGCAGTATTTT	CSVEARVIADTQYF
TRBD1	.	TRBV5-6	TRBJ1-2	TGTGCCAGCAGCAGGACAGGAAACTATGGCTACACCTTC	CASSRTGNYGYTF
.	.	TRBV2	TRBJ1-2	TGTGCCAGCAGCGGCTTGAAGGGCTACACCTTC	CASSGLKGYTF
.	.	TRBV6-5	TRBJ1-1	TGTGCCAGCAGTTGGCACGGGAACACTGAAGCTTTCTTT	CASSWHGNTEAFF
.	few	TRBV11-3	TRBJ2-7	TGTGCCAGCAGCCGGACAGCATCCTACGAGCAGTACTTC	CASSRTASYEQYF
.	.	TRBV19	TRBJ2-7	TGTGCCAGTAGTGACGGGGACGAGCAGTACTTC	CASSDGDEQYF
.	.	TRBV27	TRBJ1-3	TGTGCCAGCCGTCTCAACGGGGGTAACACCATATATTTT	CASRLNGGNTIYF
.	.	TRBV19	TRBJ2-3	TGTGCCAGTAGACCCTTAGCGGCCCGCACAGATACGCAGTATTTT	CASRPLAARTDTQYF
TRBD1	.	TRBV6-5	TRBJ1-1	TGTGCCAGCAGTTACCGGGACAGAGGGGAAAAAGCTTTCTTT	CASSYRDRGEKAFF
TRBD1	.	TRBV5-1	TRBJ1-1	TGCGCCAGCAGCCCTTACGGGACAGAAGAAACTGAAGCTTTCTTT	CASSPYGTEETEAFF
.	.	TRBV19	TRBJ2-2	TGTGCCACCCGGTGGCAGAAGAACACCGGGGAGCTGTTTTTT	CATRWQKNTGELFF
.	.	TRBV27	TRBJ2-1	TGTGCCAGCAGTTTATTTCTCAACAATGAGCAGTTCTTC	CASSLFLNNEQFF
.	.	TRBV30	TRBJ1-4	TGTGCCTGGAGTCTTGGTTGGGGCGAAAAACTGTTTTTT	CAWSLGWGEKLFF
.	few	TRBV18	TRBJ2-7	TGTGCCAGCTCACCACCCCAGGGCAGGGAGCAGTACTTC	CASSPPQGREQYF
.	.	TRBV19	TRBJ1-5	TGTGCCACTACCTGGGCGGTAAATAGCAATCAGCCCCAGCATTTT	CATTWAVNSNQPQHF
.	.	TRBV19	TRBJ1-1	TGTGCCAGTAGTATACAGGGGAACACTGAAGCTTTCTTT	CASSIQGNTEAFF
.	.	TRBV27	TRBJ1-5	TGTGCCAGCAGGCTTCACTATAGCAATCAGCCCCAGCATTTT	CASRLHYSNQPQHF
.	.	TRBV25-1	TRBJ2-2	TGTGCCAGCAGAGGAACCGGGGAGCTGTTTTTT	CASRGTGELFF
.	.	TRBV6-1	TRBJ1-5	TGTGCCAGCACTCCCAGCCCCAATCAGCCCCAGCATTTT	CASTPSPNQPQHF
.	once	TRBV30	TRBJ2-3	TGTGCCTGGAGTAGCTCTTGGGAAAGTCGATCAGATACGCAGTATTTT	CAWSSSWESRSDTQYF
.	.	TRBV5-1	TRBJ2-7	TGCGCCAGCAGCTTGGTGTCTACCCACTACGAGCAGTACTTC	CASSLVSTHYEQYF
.	.	TRBV6-5	TRBJ2-1	TGTGCCAGCAGTCCAGCCATCCTGCGGGACAATGAGCAGTTCTTC	CASSPAILRDNEQFF
.	.	TRBV19	TRBJ1-5	TGTGCCAGTACTTATCCAGGGAACGATCAGCCCCAGCATTTT	CASTYPGNDQPQHF
.	few	TRBV6-1	TRBJ1-5	TGTGCCAGCAGTGAAATGAGGAATCAGCCCCAGCATTTT	CASSEMRNQPQHF
.	.	TRBV28	TRBJ2-1	TGTGCCAGCAGCAGGGGACCCCTAGTGAATGAGCAGTTCTTC	CASSRGPLVNEQFF
.	.	TRBV13	TRBJ2-7	TGTGCCAGCAGCTTATTGCCTGGGGAGCAGTACTTC	CASSLLPGEQYF
.	medium-sized	TRBV7-2	TRBJ2-2	TGTGCCAGCAGCTATGTGAGCACCGGGGAGCTGTTTTTT	CASSYVSTGELFF
.	few	TRBV11-2	TRBJ1-2	TGTGCCAGCAGCCTGAATTGGGTGGCACAGTCCTATGGCTACACCTTC	CASSLNWVAQSYGYTF
.	few	TRBV15	TRBJ2-4	TGTGCCACCAGCAGAGATTTGGGTGTAGGCAAAAACATTCAGTACTTC	CATSRDLGVGKNIQYF
.	.	TRBV6-1	TRBJ1-5	TGTGCCAGCACGACTTTATATAGCAATCAGCCCCAGCATTTT	CASTTLYSNQPQHF